Shown below are 3 T cell receptor beta chains from a single sample sequenced in a study of response to subunit inactivated influenza vaccine. TCRdb independently ran MiXCR on the RT-PCR reads; one entry per CDR3 protein. The sample lists 150,000 or so distinct CDR3 sequences, around a tenth occurring once. The sequences come from CD8+ T cells sorted from PBMCs, collected less than 30 months after vaccination. The receptor set was obtained from a man between 50 and 75 years old who received an inactivated influenza vaccine.

This clonotype came up a few times. J is TRBJ1-5 and V is TRBV5-1, with a possible D match to TRBD1 (6 bases). CDR1 is SGHRS, CDR2 YFSETQ, per germline. V gave up 4 bases and J gave up 0 bases, with 17 bases separating them. The CDR3 sequence is 17 residues long. The CDR3 sequence is CASSRGARIPSNQPQHF. In DNA form, the CDR3 reads TGCGCCAGCAGCAGGGGGGCGCGGATTCCTAGCAATCAGCCCCAGCATTTT.

The CDR3 bases are TGTGCCAGCAGCCAAGACGCACAGCTGAACACTGAAGCTTTCTTT. This translates into CASSQDAQLNTEAFF. V gene TRBV14 combines with J gene TRBJ1-1; D is unresolved. V was trimmed by 0 bases and J by 0 bases, leaving 8 bases between them. Germline assignment: CDR1 SGHDN and CDR2 FVKESK. There are 15 residues in the CDR3. The full variable domain, rest sourced from reference TRBV14 and TRBJ1-1, is EAGVTQFPSHSVIEKGQTVTLRCDPISGHDNLYWYRRVMGKEIKFLLHFVKESKQDESGMPNNRFLAERTGGTYSTLKVQPAELEDSGVYFCASSQDAQLNTEAFFGQGTRLTVV.

About this clonotype itself: A read error is possible here, since a much larger clone lies one base away. This rearrangement joins TRBV7-6 to TRBJ2-7, with a weak D call TRBD1 (5 bases). The CDR3 consists of 13 residues. Trimming pared 5 bases from V and 0 bases from J, leaving 8 bases between. The germline V gene has CDR1 SGHVS and CDR2 FNYEAQ. The CDR3, as DNA: TGTGCCAGCAGCCCGACAGTCTCCTACGAGCAGTACTTC. It translates to CASSPTVSYEQYF.